The next 7 T cell receptor beta chains were all read from a single sample in a study of T cell clones after liver transplantation. Sequencing used immunoSEQ multiplex PCR; TCRdb keeps in-frame clones, though not all of them. The sample has some 120,000 clones, around nine tenths seen once; the top ten hold approximately 0.88%. This sample comprised CD4+ T cells from blood, obtained 12 months after liver transplant. The source of these receptors is a human patient who received a liver transplant. Some T cells may originate from the graft donor.

The chain has TRBV5-1 and TRBJ2-1, with TRBD1 matching over 7 bases. Germline CDR1 and CDR2: SGHRS and YFSETQ. This CDR3 has 11 amino acids. Trimming cost V 4 bases and J 12 bases; bases outside gene matches: 4. CDR3 bases: TGCGCCAGCAGCCGCGACAGGGTGCAGTTCTTC. Translated: CASSRDRVQFF.

This clone was seen a handful of times. The chain combines TRBV28 with TRBJ1-1, with D uncertain. The CDR3 is 12 amino acids. Looked up from germline, CDR1 is MDHEN and CDR2 is SYDVKM. Trimming took 5 bases from V and 8 from J, leaving 12 bases between them. CDR3 DNA sequence: TGTGCCAGCAGTGACCGGGATATGGAAGCTTTCTTT. Translated: CASSDRDMEAFF.

The chain links TRBV5-4 to TRBJ2-3; D unresolved. Per the germline V gene, CDR1 is SGHNT and CDR2 is YYREEE (reference sequence). CDR3 size: 14 residues. Between the trimmed V and J ends, which lost 6 bases and 1 base, there was a span of 12 bases. The CDR3: CASKLSFGTDTQYF. CDR3 coding DNA: TGTGCCAGCAAGCTTTCTTTTGGCACAGATACGCAGTATTTT.

This sequence joins TRBV19 and TRBJ1-5, with D unresolved. Germline-derived CDR1 and CDR2 are LNHDA and SQIVND (reference sequence). Trimming left V 5 bases short and J 2 bases short, with 10 bases between. The CDR3 is 14 residues long. Here the CDR3 DNA reads TGTGCCAGTAGTCGGCAGGTAGGCAATCAGCCCCAGCATTTT. Translating it yields CASSRQVGNQPQHF.

The V gene is TRBV11-2, the J gene TRBJ1-1, with D hard to call. Germline V gene sequence: CDR1 SGHAT, CDR2 FQNNGV. The CDR3 has 13 residues. V lost 0 bases to trimming and J lost 5 bases, with 7 bases between them. The CDR3 loop is CASSLERKTEAFF. The CDR3 nucleotides are TGTGCCAGCAGCTTAGAAAGAAAGACTGAAGCTTTCTTT.

The chain recombines TRBV19 with TRBJ2-7; TRBD1 is a possible D gene (7 bases). This CDR3 region has 16 residues. Looked up from germline, CDR1 is LNHDA and CDR2 is SQIVND (reference sequence). V was clipped by 7 bases and J by 3 bases, with 22 bases between them. In nucleotides, the CDR3 is TGTGCCAGTACCTCGAGGGGGCCGGGGGATCACTACGAGCAGTACTTC. Encoded protein: CASTSRGPGDHYEQYF.

The rearrangement uses TRBV11-3 and TRBJ2-6; 9 nucleotides line up with TRBD1. Germline assignment: CDR1 SGHNT and CDR2 YENEEA. After removal of 3 bases from V and 3 bases from J, the junction contained 9 bases not matched to a gene. CDR3 size: 18 residues. The CDR3 spells CASSFPGTGYFGANVLTF. The CDR3 nucleotides are TGTGCCAGCAGCTTCCCCGGGACAGGGTACTTTGGGGCCAACGTCCTGACTTTC.